The 32 T cell receptor beta chains reported below all come from one sample, sequenced in a study of blood T cell repertoires in COVID-19. Generated by immunoSEQ multiplex PCR, the TCRdb table keeps only in-frame clones and is missing some. The sample includes around 230,000 clones, about 90% of them seen just once. Source material: PBMCs or T cells enriched from blood (not recorded which). All receptors derive from a woman in her 30s with acute COVID-19.

V usage is TRBV7-2 and J usage is TRBJ2-2; 7 bases match TRBD1. Unmatched junction bases numbered 11, after V lost 5 bases and J lost 2 bases. Germline V lookup: CDR1 SGHTA, CDR2 FQGNSA. This CDR3 has 17 residues. CDR3 in DNA: TGTGCCAGCAGCCTCCGACTCGGACAGGTCAACACCGGGGAGCTGTTTTTT. It encodes CASSLRLGQVNTGELFF.

In this sample, this clone turned up a few times. The rearrangement uses TRBV29-1 and TRBJ1-1; D may be TRBD1 (6 bases). Trimming took 3 bases from V and 8 from J, leaving 10 bases between them. Germline-derived CDR1 and CDR2 are SQVTM and ANQGSEA. The CDR3 is 11 residues long. CDR3 DNA sequence: TGCAGCGTTGACGTGACAGGAGAAGCTTTCTTT. This translates into CSVDVTGEAFF.

The V gene is TRBV25-1, the J gene TRBJ1-6, with 7 bases aligning to TRBD1. With V trimmed by 2 bases and J by 13 bases, 11 bases remained unmatched. This CDR3 has 15 residues. Germline V CDR1 and CDR2: MGHDK, SYGVNS. CDR3 region: CASSEGRTGLKPLHF. As DNA, the CDR3 is TGTGCCAGCAGTGAAGGTAGGACAGGTCTAAAGCCCCTCCACTTT. Full variable domain (remainder filled in from reference TRBV25-1 and TRBJ1-6): EADIYQTPRYLVIGTGKKITLECSQTMGHDKMYWYQQDPGMELHLIHYSYGVNSTEKGDLSSESTVSRIRTEHFPLTLESARPSHTSQYLCASSEGRTGLKPLHFGNGTRLTVT.

This chain uses TRBV19 with TRBJ1-2, with D hard to call. CDR3 length equals 17 residues. Germline V gene sequence: CDR1 LNHDA, CDR2 SQIVND (reference sequence). V was shortened by 0 bases and J by 6 bases, with 20 bases between the two germline ends. The CDR3 region has the DNA TGTGCCAGTAGTATAGATATAGCCGGCCTATCTGTCGATGGCTACACCTTC. Its translation is CASSIDIAGLSVDGYTF. The full variable domain, completed using reference TRBV19 and TRBJ1-2, is DGGITQSPKYLFRKEGQNVTLSCEQNLNHDAMYWYRQDPGQGLRLIYYSQIVNDFQKGDIAEGYSVSREKKESFPLTVTSAQKNPTAFYLCASSIDIAGLSVDGYTFGSGTRLTVV.

This chain joins TRBV19 and TRBJ1-1; TRBD1 is a possible D gene (5 bases). V was clipped by 6 bases and J by 6 bases, with 17 bases between them. Germline CDR1 and CDR2: LNHDA and SQIVND (reference sequence). The CDR3 runs 14 residues. This CDR3 is CASSPRDSYAEAFF. CDR3 bases: TGTGCCAGTAGCCCTCGTGACAGTTACGCTGAAGCTTTCTTT.

V is TRBV5-1 and J is TRBJ1-1; no clear D gene. CDR1 SGHRS and CDR2 YFSETQ come from the germline V gene. V was cut by 3 bases and J by 3 bases, with 3 bases left in between. CDR3 length equals 11 residues. The CDR3: CASSSDTEAFF. The CDR3 DNA reads as TGCGCCAGCAGCTCAGACACTGAAGCTTTCTTT.

The chain employs TRBV19 and TRBJ1-4; the D gene is possibly TRBD1 (6 bases). The germline gives CDR1 LNHDA, CDR2 SQIVND (reference sequence). The CDR3 spans 13 residues. V gave up 6 bases and J gave up 5 bases, with 10 bases separating them. This chain's CDR3 is CASRGHLNEKLFF. The CDR3 bases are TGTGCCAGTAGGGGACACCTCAATGAAAAACTGTTTTTT.

This clone was detected only once. The chain links TRBV4-1 to TRBJ2-7; the match to TRBD2 covers 8 bases. V gave up 1 base and J gave up 2 bases; unmatched junction bases: 4. CDR3 length: 15 amino acids. The germline gives CDR1 MGHRA, CDR2 YSYEKL. The CDR3: CASSQASGGTYEQYF. DNA of the CDR3: TGCGCCAGCAGCCAAGCAAGCGGGGGAACCTACGAGCAGTACTTC.

This sequence joins TRBV27 and TRBJ2-3; D perhaps matches TRBD1 (6 bases). Trimming left V 4 bases short and J 6 bases short, with 14 bases between. The CDR3 spans 14 residues. CDR1 is MNHEY and CDR2 is SMNVEV in the germline V gene (reference sequence). In DNA form, the CDR3 reads TGTGCCAGCAGTTATGAGGGGGTAGCGGATACGCAGTATTTT. Protein: CASSYEGVADTQYF.

In this sample, this clone turned up a few times. The DNA of the CDR3 is TGTGCCAGTAACGGACAGAACTATGGCTACACCTTC. Translated: CASNGQNYGYTF. The chain links TRBV19 to TRBJ1-2, with TRBD1 as a possible D gene (6 bases). V was pared by 7 bases and J by 2 bases, with 8 bases between. This CDR3 has 12 residues. Germline CDR1 is LNHDA and CDR2 is SQIVND (reference sequence). Combining the CDR3 with reference TRBV19 and TRBJ1-2 gives the whole variable domain DGGITQSPKYLFRKEGQNVTLSCEQNLNHDAMYWYRQDPGQGLRLIYYSQIVNDFQKGDIAEGYSVSREKKESFPLTVTSAQKNPTAFYLCASNGQNYGYTFGSGTRLTVV.

This chain joins TRBV25-1 and TRBJ1-1; tentative D call: TRBD1 (5 bases). V lost 4 bases, J lost 1 base, and 7 bases lay in between. Germline V gene sequence: CDR1 MGHDK, CDR2 SYGVNS. This CDR3 has 13 amino acids. CDR3 bases: TGTGCCAGCAGTGTGACAGCGAACACTGAAGCTTTCTTT. It encodes CASSVTANTEAFF.

The chain carries TRBV6-2 or TRBV6-3 and TRBJ1-2; D gene uncertain. Trimming shortened V by 0 bases and J by 4 bases, and 9 bases separated the two germline ends. This CDR3 is built from 14 residues. Germline V CDR1 and CDR2: MNHEY, SVGEGT. CDR3 protein: CASSYSPGLYGYTF. The CDR3 coding sequence is TGTGCCAGCAGTTACTCGCCAGGCCTCTATGGCTACACCTTC.

The CDR3 nucleotides are TGTGCCAGCAGTGAACTTCCCGGACAGGGCTTCGATGGAACTGAAGCTTTCTTT. Protein: CASSELPGQGFDGTEAFF. This chain links TRBV6-1 with TRBJ1-1; 8 nucleotides match TRBD1. V trimming: 2 bases; J trimming: 5 bases; junction bases outside the gene matches: 16. Germline V gene sequence: CDR1 MNHNS, CDR2 SASEGT. The CDR3 is made up of 18 amino acids.

The genes are TRBV30 and TRBJ2-3; D unresolved. Germline lookup yields CDR1 GTSNPN and CDR2 SVGIG (reference sequence). The length of the CDR3 is 15 residues. V lost 0 bases and J lost 2, with 12 bases in between. The CDR3 sequence: CAWSVYSSATDTQYF. The CDR3 DNA reads as TGTGCCTGGAGTGTATATAGTTCCGCCACAGATACGCAGTATTTT.

The CDR3 loop reads CASSTRLAGGDTQYF. In DNA, the CDR3 is TGTGCCAGCAGCACTCGACTAGCGGGGGGGGATACGCAGTATTTT. This rearrangement joins TRBV7-2 to TRBJ2-3; 14 bases are shared with TRBD2. Losses at the gene ends were 5 bases for V and 6 bases for J; bases not matched to a gene: 4. This CDR3 spans 15 amino acids. Germline V lookup: CDR1 SGHTA, CDR2 FQGNSA.

V gene TRBV21-1 combines with J gene TRBJ1-2; the D segment call TRBD1 is taken from the table without a DNA check. TRBV21-1 is labeled a pseudogene. CDR3 length: 14 amino acids. The CDR3 loop is CAVTYRGRGYGYTF. For the CDR3, the DNA is TGTGCCGTAACCTACAGGGGGCGGGGTTATGGCTACACCTTC.

V usage is TRBV2 and J usage is TRBJ2-7, with TRBD1 as a possible D gene (6 bases). V dropped 7 bases and J dropped 2 bases, with 12 bases sitting between them. From germline, CDR1 is SNHLY and CDR2 FYNNEI. The CDR3 runs 13 residues. This CDR3 is CASMWQGTYEQYF. CDR3 sequence (DNA): TGTGCCAGCATGTGGCAGGGGACCTACGAGCAGTACTTC.

This clone was recorded once. V gene TRBV28 combines with J gene TRBJ2-1; TRBD2 matches at 12 bases. This CDR3 is 14 amino acids long. Trimming took 7 bases from V and 4 from J; bases not matched to a gene: 2. CDR1 is MDHEN and CDR2 is SYDVKM in the germline V gene. CDR3 DNA: TGTGCCAGCAACCTAGCGGGGGGGTACAATGAGCAGTTCTTC. Its protein is CASNLAGGYNEQFF.

J is TRBJ1-5 and V is TRBV7-8, with D uncertain. V was clipped by 4 bases and J by 3 bases, with 19 bases between them. Germline-derived CDR1 and CDR2 are SGHVS and FQNEAQ. The CDR3 sequence is 17 residues long. CDR3: CASSSGKGYWDNQPQHF. The CDR3 nucleotides read TGTGCCAGCAGCTCCGGGAAAGGGTACTGGGACAATCAGCCCCAGCATTTT.

The J gene is TRBJ1-4, the V gene TRBV10-3; 7 bases are shared with TRBD1. The germline CDR1 and CDR2 sequences are ENHRY and SYGVKD. This CDR3 comprises 16 residues. After removal of 6 bases from V and 0 bases from J, the junction contained 7 bases not matched to a gene. The CDR3 region is CAISPGTVATNEKLFF. The CDR3 coding sequence is TGTGCCATCAGCCCCGGGACAGTTGCAACTAATGAAAAACTGTTTTTT.

V gene TRBV9 combines with J gene TRBJ2-1; TRBD2 matches at 11 bases. J gave up 3 bases and V 2 bases, and 7 bases lay outside the gene matches. Germline-derived CDR1 and CDR2 are SGDLS and YYNGEE. The CDR3 covers 17 residues. CDR3 nucleotides: TGTGCCAGCAGCGTCGCCCTAGCGGGGGGCCGCTACAATGAGCAGTTCTTC. This translates into CASSVALAGGRYNEQFF. Combining the CDR3 with reference TRBV9 and TRBJ2-1 gives the whole variable domain DSGVTQTPKHLITATGQRVTLRCSPRSGDLSVYWYQQSLDQGLQFLIQYYNGEERAKGNILERFSAQQFPDLHSELNLSSLELGDSALYFCASSVALAGGRYNEQFFGPGTRLTVL.

The chain recombines TRBV19 with TRBJ1-5; the match to TRBD1 covers 9 bases. The V gene end was trimmed by 3 bases and the J gene end by 3 bases; junction bases not matched to a gene: 3. Germline lookup yields CDR1 LNHDA and CDR2 SQIVND (reference sequence). The CDR3 has 15 residues. The CDR3 sequence is CASSIRDRDNQPQHF. DNA for the CDR3: TGTGCCAGTAGTATCCGGGACAGGGACAATCAGCCCCAGCATTTT.

The chain is built from TRBV28 and TRBJ1-2; 8 nucleotides match TRBD1. Germline loops: CDR1 MDHEN, CDR2 SYDVKM. The CDR3 length is 12 residues. With V trimmed by 5 bases and J by 5 bases, 1 base remained unmatched. The CDR3 loop reads CASSNRGYGYTF. The CDR3 nucleotides read TGTGCCAGCAGTAACAGGGGGTATGGCTACACCTTC.

The chain is built from TRBV7-3 and TRBJ1-6; D might be TRBD1 (6 bases). Trimming took off 5 bases at V and 7 bases at J, with 12 bases between the two ends. Looked up from germline, CDR1 is SGHTA and CDR2 is FQGTGA. The CDR3 covers 14 residues. Here the CDR3 DNA reads TGTGCCAGCAGCGAGGGACACTCGAATTCACCCCTCCACTTT. Protein sequence: CASSEGHSNSPLHF.

This clone came up a few times. The CDR3 sequence is CASSPPRWTGSEKLFF. The CDR3 DNA sequence: TGCGCCAGCAGCCCCCCCCGATGGACAGGGTCTGAAAAACTGTTTTTT. The chain has TRBV4-1 and TRBJ1-4; 8 bases are a match to TRBD1. Trimming at V came to 4 bases and at J to 7 bases, leaving 11 bases not matched to a gene. CDR3 length: 16 residues. Looked up from germline, CDR1 is MGHRA and CDR2 is YSYEKL.

This chain joins TRBV4-1 and TRBJ2-4; tentatively, D is TRBD1 (5 bases). Between the trimmed V and J ends, which lost 3 bases and 0 bases, there was a span of 12 bases. The CDR3 runs 16 residues. Germline CDR1 and CDR2: MGHRA and YSYEKL. This CDR3 is CASSQEPGLAKNIQYF. CDR3 bases: TGCGCCAGCAGCCAGGAACCAGGGCTAGCCAAAAACATTCAGTACTTC.

The chain combines TRBV5-1 with TRBJ2-2, with TRBD1 matching over 7 bases. Germline loops: CDR1 SGHRS, CDR2 YFSETQ. The CDR3 is 17 residues long. V lost 1 base and J lost 0; bases outside the gene matches: 6. CDR3 bases: TGCGCCAGCAGCTTGAATCGACAGGGCTCGAACACCGGGGAGCTGTTTTTT. The encoded protein is CASSLNRQGSNTGELFF.

The V and J genes are TRBV6-5 and TRBJ2-7; perhaps TRBD1 as D (6 bases). V lost 6 bases and J 3 bases, leaving 12 bases between the germline ends. Germline V gene lookup returns CDR1 MNHEY and CDR2 SVGAGI. CDR3 length equals 13 residues. The CDR3 DNA sequence: TGTGCCAGCAGGACAGGTGCGCTCTACGAGCAGTACTTC. Its protein is CASRTGALYEQYF.

The rearrangement joins TRBV27 to TRBJ2-3, with 10 nucleotides matching TRBD1. V trimming: 5 bases; J trimming: 11 bases; junction bases outside the gene matches: 19. Germline V CDR1 and CDR2: MNHEY, SMNVEV (reference sequence). The CDR3 has 17 residues. The chain's CDR3 is CASSPLLRDRGTEGQYF. The CDR3 DNA follows: TGTGCCAGCAGTCCGCTCCTCCGGGACAGGGGCACGGAGGGGCAGTATTTT.

This clone was recorded once. The chain uses TRBV10-2 and TRBJ2-2; D unresolved. The CDR3 has 15 amino acids. Germline assignment: CDR1 WSHSY and CDR2 SAAADI. The ends were cut back, 2 bases at V and 2 bases at J, with 9 bases in the middle. Written as DNA, the CDR3 is TGCGCCAGCAGTGAGGTTCTAGTCAACACCGGGGAGCTGTTTTTT. Amino acid sequence: CASSEVLVNTGELFF.

This chain connects TRBV11-2 to TRBJ1-4; D is uncertain. In germline, CDR1 is SGHAT, CDR2 FQNNGV. There are 17 residues in the CDR3. Trimming removed 5 bases from V and 5 bases from J, with 21 bases in between. CDR3 DNA sequence: TGTGCCAGCAGCCTTCCCCTAGGACGGGAGCCGAATGAAAAACTGTTTTTT. It specifies CASSLPLGREPNEKLFF.

About this clone itself: At one end the junction does not follow the germline gene, possibly because of a read error. The rearrangement links TRBV10-1 to TRBJ2-2; the match to TRBD2 covers 9 bases. Germline CDR1 reads WNHNN; CDR2 reads SYGVQD (reference sequence). The CDR3 loop spans 16 amino acids. CDR3 DNA: TGCGCCCGCAGTGAGGTTGCGGGGGGGGACACCGGGGAGCTGTTTTTT. Residues: CARSEVAGGDTGELFF.